This T cell receptor (beta chain) was obtained from a study of blood T cell repertoires in COVID-19. The V gene's germline CDR1 is SQVTM and CDR2 ANQGSEA. The CDR3 is made up of 12 amino acids. V was trimmed by 6 bases and J by 6 bases, leaving 14 bases between them. Profiling relied on immunoSEQ multiplex PCR, and the TCRdb table lists in-frame clones only, not all of them. The sample contains 150,000 to 200,000 clones, roughly 86% of which appear only once. The sample taken for sequencing was peripheral blood. The receptor was isolated from a man in his sixties or seventies with acute or convalescent COVID-19. V is TRBV29-1 and J is TRBJ1-1; TRBD1 might be the D (6 bases). The CDR3 is CSVLGGSPEAFF. The DNA of the CDR3 is TGCAGCGTACTTGGGGGCTCCCCTGAAGCTTTCTTT.